Each of the 27 T cell receptor beta chains below was sequenced from the same sample in a study of blood T cell repertoires in COVID-19. Only in-frame clones appear in the TCRdb table, and some are missing; sequencing was by immunoSEQ multiplex PCR. The sample contains roughly 43,000 clones, 88% of which appear only once. Sequences were obtained from peripheral blood. All receptors come from a human donor in a cohort sampled during active COVID-19.

V is TRBV5-1 and J is TRBJ2-3; TRBD2 agrees at 15 bases. The J segment lost 3 bases and the V segment lost 4 bases, leaving 15 bases of the junction unmatched. CDR1 SGHRS and CDR2 YFSETQ come from the germline V gene. CDR3 length: 20 amino acids. The CDR3 DNA sequence: TGCGCCAGCAGCCTGGGGGGCAGGGTCGGGACTAGCGGGAGGACAGATACGCAGTATTTT. As protein: CASSLGGRVGTSGRTDTQYF.

The gene calls are TRBV9 and TRBJ1-2, with TRBD1 as a possible D gene (6 bases). Germline lookup yields CDR1 SGDLS and CDR2 YYNGEE. The germline V and J ends were trimmed by 3 bases and 5 bases, with 20 bases remaining between them. This CDR3 is 16 amino acids long. CDR3 sequence: CASSAAGAGHLYGYTF. The CDR3 DNA sequence: TGTGCCAGCAGCGCCGCAGGGGCCGGGCATCTTTATGGCTACACCTTC.

J is TRBJ2-3 and V is TRBV15; TRBD2 is a possible D gene (7 bases). Germline V CDR1 and CDR2: LNHNV, YYDKDF (reference sequence). V lost 3 bases and J 2 bases, leaving 15 bases between the germline ends. This CDR3 is built from 16 residues. CDR3 in amino acids: CATSSRQGGVTDTQYF. In DNA, the CDR3 is TGTGCCACCAGCAGTCGACAAGGGGGGGTCACAGATACGCAGTATTTT.

This chain links TRBV5-4 with TRBJ2-3, with 14 bases lining up with TRBD2. The CDR3 is 15 residues long. CDR1 is SGHNT, CDR2 YYREEE, per germline (reference sequence). The J segment lost 8 bases and the V segment lost 3 bases, leaving 5 bases of the junction unmatched. The CDR3 DNA follows: TGTGCCAGCAGCTCTGGACTAGCGGGGGGAAGTACGCAGTATTTT. It encodes CASSSGLAGGSTQYF. The variable domain in full, completed from reference TRBV5-4 and TRBJ2-3, reads ETGVTQSPTHLIKTRGQQVTLRCSSQSGHNTVSWYQQALGQGPQFIFQYYREEENGRGNFPPRFSGLQFPNYSSELNVNALELDDSALYLCASSSGLAGGSTQYFGPGTRLTVL.

The chain's CDR3 is CASSPRSIRIDNEQFF. The CDR3 DNA sequence: TGTGCCAGCAGCCCCCGCTCGATTAGAATCGACAATGAGCAGTTCTTC. V and J are TRBV21-1 and TRBJ2-1; TRBD2, as called in the table, went unchecked against the DNA. TRBV21-1 is a documented pseudogene. This CDR3 comprises 16 residues.

The V gene is TRBV7-2, the J gene TRBJ1-2, with 7 bases identical to TRBD1. J was trimmed by 8 bases and V by 2 bases; bases with no gene match: 11. The CDR3 loop spans 15 amino acids. Per the germline V gene, CDR1 is SGHTA and CDR2 is FQGNSA. Written as DNA, the CDR3 is TGTGCCAGCAGCTTATTTCCCGACAGGGCTGTAGGCTACACCTTC. The encoded protein is CASSLFPDRAVGYTF.

This clone showed up just once. The chain uses TRBV25-1 and TRBJ2-1; 10 bases align to TRBD2. Germline CDR1 MGHDK, CDR2 SYGVNS. J was trimmed by 7 bases and V by 6 bases; bases with no gene match: 3. The CDR3 has 13 amino acids. The CDR3 region has the DNA TGTGCCAGCAGGGTGACTAGCGGGAATGAGCAGTTCTTC. Protein sequence: CASRVTSGNEQFF.

The chain recombines TRBV28 with TRBJ2-5, with 8 nucleotides matching TRBD1. The CDR3 extends over 14 amino acids. The germline V gene has CDR1 MDHEN and CDR2 SYDVKM. V shed 6 bases, J shed 4 bases, and the junction held 7 bases outside the gene matches. The CDR3 reads CASSIRGLGETQYF. CDR3 DNA sequence: TGTGCCAGCAGCATCAGGGGGCTCGGAGAGACCCAGTACTTC.

This clone appeared a single time. The chain uses TRBV19 and TRBJ1-5; D not certain. V lost 0 bases to trimming and J lost 5 bases, with 5 bases between them. This CDR3 comprises 13 residues. The germline V gene encodes CDR1 LNHDA and CDR2 SQIVND (reference sequence). CDR3 sequence: CASSIDRYQPQHF. CDR3 nucleotides: TGTGCCAGTAGTATAGACAGATATCAGCCCCAGCATTTT.

CDR3 nucleotides: TGTGCCAGCAGCCCTGGCCTAGCGGGGCGCACAGATACGCAGTATTTT. As protein: CASSPGLAGRTDTQYF. This chain connects TRBV7-3 to TRBJ2-3, with 9 nucleotides matching TRBD2. CDR1 is SGHTA, CDR2 FQGTGA, per germline. The CDR3 totals 16 residues. Trimming at V came to 5 bases and at J to 1 base, leaving 7 bases not matched to a gene.

The chain has TRBV7-9 and TRBJ1-1; no clear D. Germline assignment: CDR1 SEHNR and CDR2 FQNEAQ (reference sequence). V lost 0 bases, J lost 7 bases, and 12 bases lay in between. The CDR3 extends over 14 amino acids. The CDR3 is CASSLAQAYNEAFF. As DNA, the CDR3 is TGTGCCAGCAGCTTAGCGCAAGCCTATAATGAAGCTTTCTTT.

This sequence joins TRBV2 and TRBJ2-2; 12 bases map to TRBD2. This CDR3 spans 16 amino acids. The V gene's germline CDR1 is SNHLY and CDR2 FYNNEI. V lost 3 bases to trimming and J lost 7 bases; unmatched junction nucleotides: 6. In DNA, the CDR3 is TGTGCCAGCAGTGACCGACTAGCGGGAGTGGTCGGGGAGCTGTTTTTT. Encoded protein: CASSDRLAGVVGELFF.

This rearrangement joins TRBV6-2 or TRBV6-3 to TRBJ2-1; a weak D match, TRBD2 (5 bases). Germline assignment: CDR1 MNHEY and CDR2 SVGEGT. The CDR3 has 14 amino acids. Trimming shortened V by 4 bases and J by 9 bases, and 16 bases separated the two germline ends. In DNA form, the CDR3 reads TGTGCCAGCAGTTTGATGCAAGGGAGTGGTGAGCAGTTCTTC. It specifies CASSLMQGSGEQFF.

This clone was detected only a few times. This chain links TRBV7-9 with TRBJ1-5; the D gene is possibly TRBD1 (5 bases). Germline V CDR1 and CDR2: SEHNR, FQNEAQ (reference sequence). The V and J ends lost 2 bases and 5 bases respectively, with 10 bases between them. CDR3 length: 14 residues. CDR3 bases: TGTGCCAGCAGCTTACGGGACTCTGATCAGCCCCAGCATTTT. Protein: CASSLRDSDQPQHF. Full variable domain (missing parts from reference TRBV7-9 and TRBJ1-5): DTGVSQNPRHKITKRGQNVTFRCDPISEHNRLYWYRQTLGQGPEFLTYFQNEAQLEKSRLLSDRFSAERPKGSFSTLEIQRTEQGDSAMYLCASSLRDSDQPQHFGDGTRLSIL.

The J gene is TRBJ2-2, the V gene TRBV5-6; 8 nucleotides line up with TRBD1. Trimming at V came to 2 bases and at J to 1 base, leaving 7 bases not matched to a gene. Germline V gives CDR1 SGHDT, CDR2 YYEEEE. The CDR3 runs 17 residues. The CDR3 here is CASSFTQGAQNTGELFF. In DNA, the CDR3 is TGTGCCAGCAGCTTCACTCAGGGGGCTCAGAACACCGGGGAGCTGTTTTTT.

This rearrangement joins TRBV6-5 to TRBJ2-3, with 7 bases matching TRBD2. With V trimmed by 2 bases and J by 5 bases, 7 bases remained unmatched. This CDR3 is built from 15 residues. Germline V gives CDR1 MNHEY, CDR2 SVGAGI. CDR3 coding DNA: TGTGCCAGCAGTTACGGGGCTAGCGGTGGAGATACGCAGTATTTT. Protein sequence: CASSYGASGGDTQYF.

In nucleotides, the CDR3 is TGTGCCACCTTACCTCCCGGGAAACGCAACACCATATATTTT. Amino acids: CATLPPGKRNTIYF. The V and J genes are TRBV28 and TRBJ1-3; no clear D. CDR3 size: 14 residues. Trimming pared 10 bases from V and 7 bases from J, leaving 20 bases between. The germline V gene has CDR1 MDHEN and CDR2 SYDVKM. Full variable domain (rest looked up from reference TRBV28 and TRBJ1-3): DVKVTQSSRYLVKRTGEKVFLECVQDMDHENMFWYRQDPGLGLRLIYFSYDVKMKEKGDIPEGYSVSREKKERFSLILESASTNQTSMYLCATLPPGKRNTIYFGEGSWLTVV.

As regards this clone: The sample holds other DNA sequences that translate to the same CDR3. The J gene is TRBJ1-2, the V gene TRBV6-2 or TRBV6-3, with 8 bases identical to TRBD1. The CDR3 consists of 14 residues. CDR1 and CDR2 (germline): MNHEY, SVGEGT. The ends lost 1 base at V and 5 bases at J; junction bases unmatched: 3. CDR3 nucleotide sequence: TGTGCCAGCAGTTACTTTGGGACAGGATATGGCTACACCTTC. Its protein is CASSYFGTGYGYTF.

This chain uses TRBV6-5 with TRBJ1-1, with D possibly matching TRBD1 (5 bases). CDR1 is MNHEY, CDR2 SVGAGI, per germline. Trimming removed 8 bases at V and 3 bases at J, with 13 bases between. This CDR3 contains 13 residues. CDR3 sequence reads: CASLGVLDTEAFF. The CDR3 nucleotides read TGTGCCAGCCTAGGGGTTTTGGACACTGAAGCTTTCTTT.

This chain links TRBV19 with TRBJ1-2; TRBD1 aligns across 8 bases. The junction had 10 bases not matched to a gene; V was cut back by 4 bases and J by 6 bases. This CDR3 spans 15 amino acids. Germline assignment: CDR1 LNHDA and CDR2 SQIVND (reference sequence). The CDR3 loop reads CASSKGQATLDGYTF. The CDR3 bases are TGTGCCAGTAGTAAGGGACAGGCGACTTTGGATGGCTACACCTTC.

The rearrangement links TRBV4-1 to TRBJ2-7; TRBD1 is a possible D gene (6 bases). Germline CDR1 is MGHRA and CDR2 is YSYEKL. V was trimmed by 4 bases and J by 3 bases, leaving 13 bases between them. The CDR3 totals 14 residues. The CDR3 here is CASSPHTGYYEQYF. The DNA for the CDR3 is TGCGCCAGCAGCCCCCATACAGGGTACTACGAGCAGTACTTC.

V and J are TRBV20-1 and TRBJ1-1; 7 bases are a match to TRBD1. Trimming at V came to 5 bases and at J to 4 bases, leaving 4 bases not matched to a gene. Looked up from germline, CDR1 is DFQATT and CDR2 is SNEGSKA (reference sequence). CDR3 size: 12 residues. CDR3 bases: TGCAGTGCTGGTGACAGGGCCACTGAAGCTTTCTTT. Amino acid sequence: CSAGDRATEAFF.

The genes are TRBV3-1 (or the pseudogene TRBV3-2) and TRBJ2-2; 7 nucleotides agree with TRBD2. Germline CDR1 is LGHDT and CDR2 is YNNKEL (reference sequence). Trimming at V came to 3 bases and at J to 1 base, leaving 5 bases not matched to a gene. This CDR3 has 16 residues. This CDR3 reads CASSHVASGNTGELFF. CDR3 nucleotide sequence: TGTGCCAGCAGCCATGTGGCTAGCGGGAACACCGGGGAGCTGTTTTTT.

The rearrangement joins TRBV28 to TRBJ1-1, with D possibly being TRBD1 (5 bases). The CDR3 sequence is 16 residues long. Germline assignment: CDR1 MDHEN and CDR2 SYDVKM. The V and J ends lost 6 bases and 1 base respectively, with 18 bases between them. The CDR3 sequence: CASRKSVNRPNTEAFF. In nucleotides, the CDR3 is TGTGCCAGCAGGAAATCCGTTAACAGGCCGAACACTGAAGCTTTCTTT.

The chain employs TRBV7-9 and TRBJ2-7; D perhaps matches TRBD1 (5 bases). CDR1 and CDR2 from the germline V gene are SEHNR and FQNEAQ (reference sequence). The germline V and J ends were trimmed by 5 bases and 3 bases, with 14 bases remaining between them. This CDR3 spans 14 amino acids. The chain's CDR3 is CASSGLTAIYEQYF. DNA of the CDR3: TGTGCCAGCAGCGGTCTGACAGCTATCTACGAGCAGTACTTC.

The gene calls are TRBV7-9 and TRBJ1-2, with D possibly TRBD1 on 5 matching bases. Germline CDR1 is SEHNR and CDR2 is FQNEAQ (reference sequence). With 2 bases removed from V and 6 bases from J, the gap between germline ends came to 13 bases. There are 14 residues in the CDR3. In DNA form, the CDR3 reads TGTGCCAGCAGCTTATCGGGGACTTCGGATGGCTACACCTTC. This sequence encodes CASSLSGTSDGYTF.

Concerning this clone: This sample includes further DNA sequences coding for the same CDR3. In nucleotides, the CDR3 is TGTGCCAGCAGCCTGAGTCCCGGGACAGGATTGCAAGAGCAGTACTTC. Encoded protein: CASSLSPGTGLQEQYF. V and J are TRBV3-1 (or the pseudogene TRBV3-2) and TRBJ2-7, with 8 bases aligning to TRBD1. The CDR3 length is 16 residues. Trimming at V came to 4 bases and at J to 7 bases, leaving 15 bases not matched to a gene. Germline loops: CDR1 LGHDT, CDR2 YNNKEL (reference sequence).